This paragraph reports one T cell receptor (beta chain). The data are from a study of T cell repertoires in ileal Crohn's disease. Study at large: Every patient was operated on for stricturing (about 60%) or penetrating (approximately 40%) complications.

The V end was cut by 1 base, the J end by 3 bases, with 12 bases between. Germline-derived CDR1 and CDR2 are SGHVS and FNYEAQ. The CDR3 has 15 amino acids. TCRdb's copy holds only in-frame clones and misses some; the assay was immunoSEQ multiplex PCR. The data show about 7,000 clones, roughly 74% seen once. Input material: ileal tissue. V gene TRBV7-6 combines with J gene TRBJ1-1; D gene unclear. The source is an adult with Crohn's disease. The chain's CDR3 is CASSLEPGRDTEAFF. The CDR3 DNA follows: TGTGCCAGCAGCTTAGAACCGGGGAGGGACACTGAAGCTTTCTTT.